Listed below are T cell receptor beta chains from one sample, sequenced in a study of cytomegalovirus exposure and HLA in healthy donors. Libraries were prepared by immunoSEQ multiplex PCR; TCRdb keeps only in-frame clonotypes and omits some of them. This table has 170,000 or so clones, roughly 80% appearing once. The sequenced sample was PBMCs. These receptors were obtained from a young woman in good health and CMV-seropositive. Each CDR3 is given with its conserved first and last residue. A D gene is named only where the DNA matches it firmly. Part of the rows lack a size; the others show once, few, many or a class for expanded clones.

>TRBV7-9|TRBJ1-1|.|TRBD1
CASSLDTGGNTEAFF
TGTGCCAGCAGCTTAGATACAGGGGGCAACACTGAAGCTTTCTTT
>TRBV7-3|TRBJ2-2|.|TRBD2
CASQAGPAGGGELFF
TGTGCCAGCCAGGCAGGGCCCGCGGGGGGCGGGGAGCTGTTTTTT
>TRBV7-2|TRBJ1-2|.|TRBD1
CASSHGWDRVGFGSGYTF
TGTGCCAGCAGTCACGGCTGGGACAGGGTTGGATTTGGGTCTGGCTACACCTTC
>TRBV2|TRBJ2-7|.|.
CASSQASGHPTYEQYF
TGTGCCAGCAGTCAGGCCTCGGGACACCCAACCTACGAGCAGTACTTC
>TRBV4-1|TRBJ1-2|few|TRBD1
CASSQRGSTGGGYTF
TGCGCCAGCAGCCAAAGAGGGTCGACAGGGGGTGGCTACACCTTC
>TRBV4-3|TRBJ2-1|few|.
CASSQDQGYDEQFF
TGCGCCAGCAGCCAAGATCAGGGCTACGATGAGCAGTTCTTC
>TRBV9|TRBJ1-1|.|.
CASRPGQMNTEAFF
TGTGCCAGCAGACCGGGTCAGATGAACACTGAAGCTTTCTTT
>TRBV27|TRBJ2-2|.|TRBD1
CASTDRGYTGELFF
TGTGCCTCCACGGACAGGGGGTACACCGGGGAGCTGTTTTTT
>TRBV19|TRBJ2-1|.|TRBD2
CASSALAGGNNEQFF
TGTGCCAGTAGTGCCCTAGCGGGGGGCAACAATGAGCAGTTCTTC
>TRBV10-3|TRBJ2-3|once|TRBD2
CAISGAGAVFPDTQYF
TGTGCCATCAGTGGAGCGGGGGCAGTTTTCCCAGATACGCAGTATTTT
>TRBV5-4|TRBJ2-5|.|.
CASSLGSVGAGETQYF
TGTGCCAGCAGCTTGGGTTCTGTGGGGGCGGGAGAGACCCAGTACTTC
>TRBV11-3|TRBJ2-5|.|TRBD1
CATGWGQGRETQYF
TGTGCCACAGGTTGGGGACAGGGGAGAGAGACCCAGTACTTC
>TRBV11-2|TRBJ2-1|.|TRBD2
CASSPFSSGVFYNEQFF
TGTGCCAGCAGCCCATTTTCTAGCGGGGTATTCTACAATGAGCAGTTCTTC
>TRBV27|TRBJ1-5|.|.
CASSPAASSNQPQHF
TGTGCCAGCAGCCCAGCGGCCTCTAGCAATCAGCCCCAGCATTTT
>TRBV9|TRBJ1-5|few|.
CASSVGPTGQPQHF
TGTGCCAGCAGCGTGGGGCCTACTGGACAGCCCCAGCATTTT
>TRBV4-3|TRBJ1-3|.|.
CASSQDLGGGNTIYF
TGCGCCAGCAGCCAAGATTTGGGGGGAGGAAACACCATATATTTT
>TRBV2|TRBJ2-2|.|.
CASTYSLLGLSGELFF
TGTGCCAGCACGTACAGTCTACTAGGTTTGTCCGGGGAGCTGTTTTTT
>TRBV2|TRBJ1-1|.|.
CASRARMNTEAFF
TGTGCCAGCAGGGCCAGGATGAACACTGAAGCTTTCTTT
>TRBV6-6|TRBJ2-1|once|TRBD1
CASTGTGVVEQFF
TGTGCCAGCACCGGGACAGGGGTCGTTGAGCAGTTCTTC
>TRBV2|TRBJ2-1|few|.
CASISGLSSYNEQFF
TGTGCCAGTATAAGCGGGTTGAGCTCCTACAATGAGCAGTTCTTC
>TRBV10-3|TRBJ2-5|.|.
CAISESAADQETQYF
TGTGCCATCAGTGAGTCGGCGGCAGATCAAGAGACCCAGTACTTC
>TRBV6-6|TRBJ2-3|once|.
CASSYGQGSVDTQYF
TGTGCCAGCAGTTACGGGCAGGGTTCAGTAGATACGCAGTATTTT
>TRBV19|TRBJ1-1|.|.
CASTPTGHRNTEAFF
TGTGCCAGTACCCCGACGGGACACCGGAACACTGAAGCTTTCTTT
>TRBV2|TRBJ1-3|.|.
CASSEWSGAGNTIYF
TGTGCCAGCAGTGAATGGAGCGGGGCTGGAAACACCATATATTTT
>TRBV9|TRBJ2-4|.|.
CASSVSGQTKNIQYF
TGTGCCAGCAGCGTGTCAGGACAGACCAAAAACATTCAGTACTTC
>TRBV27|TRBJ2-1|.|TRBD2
CASSSLSGGSNEQFF
TGTGCCAGCAGTTCCCTCAGCGGGGGGTCCAATGAGCAGTTCTTC
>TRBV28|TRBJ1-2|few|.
CASSLALGRGYTF
TGTGCCAGCAGCTTAGCCCTTGGGCGTGGCTACACCTTC